The 3 T cell receptor beta chains presented below share a single source sample, sequenced in a study of cytomegalovirus exposure and HLA in healthy donors. The PCR used 60 Vbeta and 13 Jbeta primers. Method: immunoSEQ multiplex PCR; TCRdb's copy keeps in-frame clones and lacks some. Of roughly 110,000 clones in the sample, roughly 80% were seen once. The sequenced sample was PBMCs. Receptor source: a man aged 35-49 years in good health and CMV-seronegative.

The chain employs TRBV9 and TRBJ1-2; TRBD1 matches at 9 bases. The J segment lost 7 bases and the V segment lost 3 bases, leaving 10 bases of the junction unmatched. The CDR3 consists of 15 residues. Looked up from germline, CDR1 is SGDLS and CDR2 is YYNGEE. The CDR3 region has the DNA TGTGCCAGCAGCGCAGACAGGGGGGGCCTTGGTGGCTACACCTTC. Translation gives CASSADRGGLGGYTF.

The V gene is TRBV7-8, the J gene TRBJ1-3; TRBD1 agrees at 8 bases. Trimming took 1 base from V and 4 from J; bases not matched to a gene: 9. The CDR3 is 17 amino acids. Germline lookup yields CDR1 SGHVS and CDR2 FQNEAQ. CDR3 nucleotides: TGTGCCAGCAGCTTAGTCAACAGGGGGATATCCGGAAACACCATATATTTT. Protein sequence: CASSLVNRGISGNTIYF.

The V call is TRBV7-2, the J call TRBJ1-2; D call uncertain. This CDR3 has 15 residues. Germline values: CDR1 SGHTA, CDR2 FQGNSA. V gave up 1 base and J gave up 0 bases, with 9 bases separating them. The CDR3 spells CASSLDQLANYGYTF. The CDR3 DNA reads TGTGCCAGCAGCTTAGATCAGCTAGCTAACTATGGCTACACCTTC.